Below, one TCR beta chain is given with its context. What it binds is not known. The treatment denotes: oral pan-JAK inhibitor, 5-10 mg twice daily. This sample was included in a study of CD8+ T cells in alopecia areata. The study's findings and limits: Whereas mice showed it more clearly, TCR sharing across patients was murkier, possibly because of HLA. Higher clonality was seen in lesional scalp than in normal scalp, especially in alopecia totalis/universalis.

RNA was isolated and reverse transcribed to cDNA, the sequencing template. Assay used: immunoSEQ multiplex PCR; TCRdb lists only in-frame clones, some missing. The profile shows about 200,000 clones, around two fifths of them singletons. Germline CDR1 and CDR2: MGHRA and YSYEKL. V lost 0 bases, J lost 5 bases, and 10 bases lay in between. The CDR3 has 14 residues. The TCR sequence derives from a human donor with alopecia areata. The rearrangement links TRBV4-1 to TRBJ2-5; tentatively, D is TRBD2 (5 bases). Source: CD4+ T cells sorted from blood, taken at approximately week 30, from a patient treated with tofacitinib. This chain's CDR3 is CASSQDRGLETQYF. The CDR3 DNA is TGCGCCAGCAGCCAAGATAGAGGGTTGGAGACCCAGTACTTC.